The 19 T cell receptor beta chains below come from one sample, sequenced in a study of low-dose radiotherapy and immunotherapy resistance in tumors. Regarding time point: before trial treatment. TCRs underwent approximately 20 PCR cycles of amplification with a constant-region primer and V-primer adapter. TCRdb re-called the reads through MiXCR, storing one row per CDR3 protein. The table shows tens of thousands of distinct CDR3 sequences, with 12% occurring only once. This specimen was PBMCs, taken before treatment. The receptors were sampled from a female donor with ovarian cancer.

Ten or more counts support this clonotype. This chain connects TRBV5-1 to TRBJ2-1; D is undetermined. The CDR3 has 15 residues. Trimming removed 0 bases from V and 0 bases from J, with 7 bases in between. Per the germline V gene, CDR1 is SGHRS and CDR2 is YFSETQ. The CDR3 DNA reads TGCGCCAGCAGCTTGGCCGAACCCTCCTACAATGAGCAGTTCTTC. It encodes CASSLAEPSYNEQFF.

This clonotype was recorded at least ten times. The chain combines TRBV19 with TRBJ2-5; TRBD1 or TRBD2 may be the D gene (5 bases each). Germline CDR1 is LNHDA and CDR2 is SQIVND (reference sequence). V dropped 3 bases and J dropped 5 bases, with 16 bases sitting between them. The CDR3 is made up of 15 amino acids. The CDR3 spells CASSIGGTGAETQYF. For the CDR3, the DNA is TGTGCCAGTAGTATTGGTGGGACCGGGGCGGAGACCCAGTACTTC.

This clonotype has ten or more counts. DNA for the CDR3: TGTGCCAGCAGTTTAGGCCGGATCCAAGAGACCCAGTACTTC. This translates into CASSLGRIQETQYF. This chain connects TRBV12-3 or TRBV12-4 to TRBJ2-5; D remains unclear. Trimming stripped 1 base from V and 1 base from J, with 7 bases between. This CDR3 is 14 amino acids long.

This clonotype was found many times. The V gene is TRBV28, the J gene TRBJ2-3, with 7 bases matching TRBD2. This CDR3 region has 14 residues. The germline V gene encodes CDR1 MDHEN and CDR2 SYDVKM. V lost 2 bases to trimming and J lost 3 bases; unmatched junction nucleotides: 2. The CDR3 region has the DNA TGTGCCAGCAGTTTAGTGCGGGAGACAGATACGCAGTATTTT. It is translated as CASSLVRETDTQYF.

This clonotype has ten or more counts. The V call is TRBV29-1, the J call TRBJ2-7; no definite D call. Germline V gives CDR1 SQVTM, CDR2 ANQGSEA. Trimming took off 6 bases at V and 0 bases at J, with 9 bases between the two ends. The CDR3 has 12 residues. CDR3 loop: CSVLVGSYEQYF. The CDR3 region has the DNA TGCAGCGTCCTCGTGGGCTCCTACGAGCAGTACTTC.

This clonotype has ten or more counts. The chain couples TRBV2 to TRBJ1-5; D is ambiguous. This CDR3 is 14 amino acids long. Looked up from germline, CDR1 is SNHLY and CDR2 is FYNNEI. The V end was cut by 6 bases, the J end by 11 bases, with 20 bases between. The CDR3 DNA reads TGTGCCAGCAGCGGCGAGGGCCTCGGTGGGGCCCAGCATTTT. Translation: CASSGEGLGGAQHF.

The V and J genes are TRBV25-1 and TRBJ1-6; TRBD1 might be the D (6 bases). Between the trimmed V and J ends, which lost 8 bases and 13 bases, there was a span of 21 bases. Germline V gives CDR1 MGHDK, CDR2 SYGVNS. This CDR3 region has 14 residues. As DNA, the CDR3 is TGTGCCAGCGGGGACCAGGGGAAGGGCGGGCCCCTCCACTTT. Its protein is CASGDQGKGGPLHF.

This clonotype was seen repeatedly, ten times or more. The rearrangement links TRBV14 to TRBJ2-1; D unclear. V lost 2 bases to trimming and J lost 0 bases, with 11 bases between them. Germline V gene data show CDR1 as SGHDN and CDR2 as FVKESK. The CDR3 is 16 amino acids. The DNA for the CDR3 is TGTGCCAGCAGCCAACTGGGCACCGGCTCCTACAATGAGCAGTTCTTC. Translated, it gives CASSQLGTGSYNEQFF.

This clonotype was seen ten or more times. This chain connects TRBV20-1 to TRBJ2-7; 9 bases line up with TRBD1. This CDR3 comprises 14 residues. V lost 0 bases to trimming and J lost 3 bases; unmatched junction nucleotides: 3. Germline V gene sequence: CDR1 DFQATT, CDR2 SNEGSKA (reference sequence). In DNA form, the CDR3 reads TGCAGTGCTAGAGAGGGACAGGGATACTACGAGCAGTACTTC. Translating gives CSAREGQGYYEQYF.

This clonotype appeared many times. The chain carries TRBV20-1 and TRBJ2-1, with 7 bases aligning to TRBD2. This CDR3 has 14 residues. Germline CDR1 is DFQATT and CDR2 is SNEGSKA (reference sequence). V dropped 1 base and J dropped 5; count of bases not matched to a gene: 5. The CDR3 loop reads CSARAGGKNNEQFF. The CDR3 DNA reads as TGCAGTGCTAGAGCGGGGGGAAAAAACAATGAGCAGTTCTTC.

Many counts were recorded for this clonotype. The gene calls are TRBV6-6 and TRBJ2-2; no clear D gene. V lost 7 bases and J 5 bases, leaving 14 bases between the germline ends. CDR3 size: 14 residues. Germline V gives CDR1 MNHNY, CDR2 SVGAGI (reference sequence). The CDR3 DNA reads TGTGCCAGCAACCAGGTGGGCGCGACCGGGGAGCTGTTTTTT. Amino acid sequence: CASNQVGATGELFF.

This clonotype was seen many times. The chain employs TRBV5-1 and TRBJ1-1, with D perhaps matching TRBD1 (5 bases). This CDR3 spans 18 amino acids. V dropped 1 base and J dropped 1 base, with 20 bases sitting between them. The germline V gene encodes CDR1 SGHRS and CDR2 YFSETQ. For the CDR3, the DNA is TGCGCCAGCAGCTTGTTAGGACGGGGGTACGTGGGGAACACTGAAGCTTTCTTT. Residues: CASSLLGRGYVGNTEAFF.

This clonotype has a count of ten or more. The CDR3 DNA sequence: TGTGCCAGCAGGGGGGACAGGGGATTGAATGAAGCTTTCTTT. This encodes CASRGDRGLNEAFF. V is TRBV6-2 or TRBV6-3 and J is TRBJ1-1; TRBD1 aligns across 10 bases. Germline assignment: CDR1 MNHEY and CDR2 SVGEGT. V lost 6 bases, J lost 7 bases, and 8 bases stayed unmatched. The length of the CDR3 is 14 residues.

The sample holds many counts of this clonotype. The J gene is TRBJ1-1, the V gene TRBV7-9; the D gene is possibly TRBD1 (5 bases). Trimming removed 5 bases from V and 1 base from J, with 11 bases in between. CDR1 SEHNR and CDR2 FQNEAQ come from the germline V gene (reference sequence). The CDR3 runs 14 residues. CDR3 residues: CASSPGQTNTEAFF. The DNA for the CDR3 is TGTGCCAGCAGCCCCGGACAAACGAACACTGAAGCTTTCTTT.

In its sample, this clonotype was seen many times. V usage is TRBV6-5 and J usage is TRBJ2-1; D is uncertain. Germline V gene data show CDR1 as MNHEY and CDR2 as SVGAGI. Trimming removed 4 bases at V and 7 bases at J, with 14 bases between. CDR3 length: 14 residues. The CDR3: CASSLPGQDNEQFF. The CDR3 nucleotides are TGTGCCAGCAGTTTGCCGGGCCAAGATAATGAGCAGTTCTTC.

This clonotype was observed at least ten times. The chain is built from TRBV4-2 and TRBJ2-1; 8 nucleotides line up with TRBD2. The germline gives CDR1 LGHNA, CDR2 YNFKEQ. The CDR3 has 16 residues. V was clipped by 6 bases and J by 5 bases; unmatched bases: 12. The CDR3 DNA reads TGTGCCAGCAGGCCCACAGGGAGCGGGGGAAACAATGAGCAGTTCTTC. Protein: CASRPTGSGGNNEQFF.

Concerning this clonotype: One base separates it from a far larger clone, so it is likely a read error. The chain links TRBV27 to TRBJ2-1; D call uncertain. V lost 8 bases and J 11 bases, leaving 16 bases between the germline ends. The V gene's germline CDR1 is MNHEY and CDR2 SMNVEV (reference sequence). The CDR3 runs 12 residues. Written as DNA, the CDR3 is TGTGCCAGCTCCAATCAGTGGACCCAGCAGTTCTTC. Its protein is CASSNQWTQQFF.

This clonotype was seen repeatedly, ten times or more. At one end the junction does not follow the germline gene, possibly because of a read error. The CDR3 loop is CASSFGETQYF. Here the CDR3 DNA reads TGTGCCAGCAGCTTCGGAGAGACCCAGTACTTC. The rearrangement joins TRBV5-3 to TRBJ2-5, with no clear D. TRBV5-3 is an ORF for which the function is uncertain. This CDR3 region has 11 residues.

This clonotype was counted many times. V and J are TRBV20-1 and TRBJ2-3; 7 bases agree with TRBD1. V dropped 6 bases and J dropped 1; count of bases not matched to a gene: 10. The germline gives CDR1 DFQATT, CDR2 SNEGSKA (reference sequence). This CDR3 has 15 amino acids. CDR3 DNA sequence: TGCAGTGCGTGGGACAGTGGGTTGGGCACAGATACGCAGTATTTT. This sequence encodes CSAWDSGLGTDTQYF.